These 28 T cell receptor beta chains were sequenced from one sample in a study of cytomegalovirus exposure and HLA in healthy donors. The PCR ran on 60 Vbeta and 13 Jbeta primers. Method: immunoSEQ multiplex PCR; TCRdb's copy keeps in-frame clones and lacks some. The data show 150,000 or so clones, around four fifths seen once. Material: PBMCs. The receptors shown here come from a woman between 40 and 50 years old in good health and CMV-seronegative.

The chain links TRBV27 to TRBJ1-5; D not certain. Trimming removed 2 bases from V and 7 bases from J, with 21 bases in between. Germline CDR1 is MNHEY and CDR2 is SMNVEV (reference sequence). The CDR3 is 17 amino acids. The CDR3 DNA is TGTGCCAGCAGTTTAATTTTTCGAGGTCGGGTTGGACAGCCCCAGCATTTT. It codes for CASSLIFRGRVGQPQHF.

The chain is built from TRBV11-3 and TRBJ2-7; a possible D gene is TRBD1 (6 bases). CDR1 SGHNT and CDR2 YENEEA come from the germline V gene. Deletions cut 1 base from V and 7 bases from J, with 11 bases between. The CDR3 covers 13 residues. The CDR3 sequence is CASSLAQGREQYF. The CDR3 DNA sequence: TGTGCCAGCAGCTTAGCACAGGGAAGGGAGCAGTACTTC.

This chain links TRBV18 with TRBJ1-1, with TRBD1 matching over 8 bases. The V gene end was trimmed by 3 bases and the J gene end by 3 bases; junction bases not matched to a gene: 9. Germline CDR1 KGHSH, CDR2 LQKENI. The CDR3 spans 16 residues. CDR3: CASSPSQGARYTEAFF. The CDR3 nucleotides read TGTGCCAGCTCACCTAGCCAGGGGGCGCGGTACACTGAAGCTTTCTTT.

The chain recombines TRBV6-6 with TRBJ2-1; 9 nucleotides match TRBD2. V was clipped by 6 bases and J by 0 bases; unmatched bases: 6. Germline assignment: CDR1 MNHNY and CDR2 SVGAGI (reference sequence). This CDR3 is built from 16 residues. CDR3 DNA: TGTGCCAGCAGCCATAGCGGGAGAGGCTCCTACAATGAGCAGTTCTTC. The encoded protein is CASSHSGRGSYNEQFF.

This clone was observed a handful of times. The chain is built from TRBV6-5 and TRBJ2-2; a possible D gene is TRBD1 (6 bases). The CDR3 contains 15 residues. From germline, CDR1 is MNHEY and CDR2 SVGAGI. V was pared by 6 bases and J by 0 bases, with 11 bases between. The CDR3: CASRATGTNTGELFF. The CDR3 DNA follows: TGTGCCAGCAGGGCCACAGGGACGAACACCGGGGAGCTGTTTTTT.

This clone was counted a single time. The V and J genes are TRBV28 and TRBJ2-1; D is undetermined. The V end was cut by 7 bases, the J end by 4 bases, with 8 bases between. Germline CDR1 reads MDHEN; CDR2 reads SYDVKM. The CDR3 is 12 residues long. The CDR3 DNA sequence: TGTGCCAGCACGACTGGGTACAATGAGCAGTTCTTC. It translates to CASTTGYNEQFF.

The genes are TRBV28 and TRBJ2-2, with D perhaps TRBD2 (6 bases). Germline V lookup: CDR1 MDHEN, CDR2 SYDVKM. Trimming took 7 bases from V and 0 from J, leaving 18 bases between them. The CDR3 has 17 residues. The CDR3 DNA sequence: TGTGCCAGCACCCCCCGGCGGGGACCTTCGAACACCGGGGAGCTGTTTTTT. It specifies CASTPRRGPSNTGELFF.

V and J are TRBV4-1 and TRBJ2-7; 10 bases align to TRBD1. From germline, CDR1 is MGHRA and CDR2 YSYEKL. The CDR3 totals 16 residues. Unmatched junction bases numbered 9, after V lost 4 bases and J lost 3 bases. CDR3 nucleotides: TGCGCCAGCAGCCGAGTACCAGACAGGGGGCTCTACGAGCAGTACTTC. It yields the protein CASSRVPDRGLYEQYF.

In DNA form, the CDR3 reads TGTGCCAGCAACCAAACCCGGACCCCCAGGAGGTACAATGAGCAGTTCTTC. Protein product: CASNQTRTPRRYNEQFF. V gene TRBV11-3 combines with J gene TRBJ2-1; the D gene is possibly TRBD2 (5 bases). V lost 7 bases and J 4 bases, leaving 23 bases between the germline ends. Germline V gene lookup returns CDR1 SGHNT and CDR2 YENEEA. The CDR3 extends over 17 amino acids.

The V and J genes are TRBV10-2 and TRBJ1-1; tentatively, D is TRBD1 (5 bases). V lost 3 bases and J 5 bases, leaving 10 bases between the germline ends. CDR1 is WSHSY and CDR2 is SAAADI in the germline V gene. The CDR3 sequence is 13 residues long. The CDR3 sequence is CASSEGAVTEAFF. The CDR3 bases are TGCGCCAGCAGTGAAGGGGCAGTTACTGAAGCTTTCTTT.

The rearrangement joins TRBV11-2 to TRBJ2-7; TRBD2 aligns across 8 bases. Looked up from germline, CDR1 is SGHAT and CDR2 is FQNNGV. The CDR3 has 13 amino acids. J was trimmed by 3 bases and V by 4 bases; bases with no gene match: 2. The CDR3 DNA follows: TGTGCCAGCAGCTCCGGGACTAGCTACGAGCAGTACTTC. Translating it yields CASSSGTSYEQYF. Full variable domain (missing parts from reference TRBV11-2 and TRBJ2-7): EAGVAQSPRYKIIEKRQSVAFWCNPISGHATLYWYQQILGQGPKLLIQFQNNGVVDDSQLPKDRFSAERLKGVDSTLKIQPAKLEDSAVYLCASSSGTSYEQYFGPGTRLTVT.

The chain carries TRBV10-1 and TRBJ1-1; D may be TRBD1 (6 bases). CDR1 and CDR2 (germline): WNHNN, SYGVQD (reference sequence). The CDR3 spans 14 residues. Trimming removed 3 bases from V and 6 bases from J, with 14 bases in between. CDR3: CASSELQGVAEAFF. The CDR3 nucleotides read TGCGCCAGCAGTGAACTACAGGGTGTCGCTGAAGCTTTCTTT.

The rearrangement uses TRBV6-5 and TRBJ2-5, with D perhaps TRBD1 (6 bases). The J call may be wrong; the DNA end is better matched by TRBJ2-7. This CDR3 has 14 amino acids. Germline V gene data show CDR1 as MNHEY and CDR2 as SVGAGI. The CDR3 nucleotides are TGTGCCAGCAGTTTACAGACAGGTATCTACGAGCAGTACTTC. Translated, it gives CASSLQTGIYEQYF.

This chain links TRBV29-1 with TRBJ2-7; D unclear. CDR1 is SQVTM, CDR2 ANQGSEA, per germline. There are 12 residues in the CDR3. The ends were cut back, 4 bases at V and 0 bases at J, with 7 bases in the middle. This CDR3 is CSVVAGSYEQYF. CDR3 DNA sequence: TGCAGCGTTGTGGCAGGCTCCTACGAGCAGTACTTC.

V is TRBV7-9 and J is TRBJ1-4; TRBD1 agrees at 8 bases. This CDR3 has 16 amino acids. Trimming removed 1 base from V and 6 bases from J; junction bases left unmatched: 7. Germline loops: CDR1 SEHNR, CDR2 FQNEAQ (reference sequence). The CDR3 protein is CASSLEGDRSYEKLFF. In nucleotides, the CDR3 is TGTGCCAGCAGCTTAGAGGGGGACAGGTCCTATGAAAAACTGTTTTTT.

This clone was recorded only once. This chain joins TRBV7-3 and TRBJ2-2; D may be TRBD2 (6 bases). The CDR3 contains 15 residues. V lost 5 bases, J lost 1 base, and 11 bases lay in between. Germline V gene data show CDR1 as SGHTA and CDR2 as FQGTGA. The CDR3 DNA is TGTGCCAGCAGCAGGGGACTGGAGAACACCGGGGAGCTGTTTTTT. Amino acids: CASSRGLENTGELFF.

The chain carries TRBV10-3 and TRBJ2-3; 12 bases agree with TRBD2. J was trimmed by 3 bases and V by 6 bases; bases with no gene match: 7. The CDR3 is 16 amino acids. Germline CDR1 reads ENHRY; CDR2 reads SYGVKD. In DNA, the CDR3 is TGTGCCATCAGCCCTACTAGCGGGAGGCCGACAGATACGCAGTATTTT. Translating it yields CAISPTSGRPTDTQYF.

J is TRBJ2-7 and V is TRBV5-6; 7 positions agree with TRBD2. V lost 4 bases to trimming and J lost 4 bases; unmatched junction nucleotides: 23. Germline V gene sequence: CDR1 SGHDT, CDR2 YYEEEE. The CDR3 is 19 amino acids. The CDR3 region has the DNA TGTGCCAGCAGCCGGTACGACATCCGGGACTATAAGGATCTTTACGAGCAGTACTTC. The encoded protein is CASSRYDIRDYKDLYEQYF. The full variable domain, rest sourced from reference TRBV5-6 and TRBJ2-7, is DAGVTQSPTHLIKTRGQQVTLRCSPKSGHDTVSWYQQALGQGPQFIFQYYEEEERQRGNFPDRFSGHQFPNYSSELNVNALLLGDSALYLCASSRYDIRDYKDLYEQYFGPGTRLTVT.

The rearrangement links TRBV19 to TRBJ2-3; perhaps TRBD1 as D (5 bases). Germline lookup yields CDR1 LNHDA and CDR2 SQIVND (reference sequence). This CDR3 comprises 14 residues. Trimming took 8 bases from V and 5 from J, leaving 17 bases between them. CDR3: CASSPQGLGDTQYF. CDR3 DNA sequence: TGTGCCAGTTCTCCCCAGGGTTTGGGAGATACGCAGTATTTT.

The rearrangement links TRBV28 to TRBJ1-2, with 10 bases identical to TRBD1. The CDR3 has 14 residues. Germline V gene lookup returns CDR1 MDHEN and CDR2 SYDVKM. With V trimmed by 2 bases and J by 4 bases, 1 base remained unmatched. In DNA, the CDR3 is TGTGCCAGCAGTTTAGGGACAGGGGCCTATGGCTACACCTTC. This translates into CASSLGTGAYGYTF.

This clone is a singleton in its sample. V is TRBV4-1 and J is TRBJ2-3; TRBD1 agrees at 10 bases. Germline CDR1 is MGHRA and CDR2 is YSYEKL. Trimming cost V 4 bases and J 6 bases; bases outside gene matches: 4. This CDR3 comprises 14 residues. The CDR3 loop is CASSPGTGADTQYF. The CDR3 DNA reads TGCGCCAGCAGCCCCGGGACAGGGGCCGATACGCAGTATTTT.

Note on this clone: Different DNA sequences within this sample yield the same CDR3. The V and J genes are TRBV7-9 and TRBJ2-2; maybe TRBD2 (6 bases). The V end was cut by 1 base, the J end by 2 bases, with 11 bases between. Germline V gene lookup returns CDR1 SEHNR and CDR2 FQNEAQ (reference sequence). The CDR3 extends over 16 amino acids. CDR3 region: CASSLVGGVNTGELFF. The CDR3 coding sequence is TGTGCCAGCAGCTTAGTCGGGGGAGTAAACACCGGGGAGCTGTTTTTT.

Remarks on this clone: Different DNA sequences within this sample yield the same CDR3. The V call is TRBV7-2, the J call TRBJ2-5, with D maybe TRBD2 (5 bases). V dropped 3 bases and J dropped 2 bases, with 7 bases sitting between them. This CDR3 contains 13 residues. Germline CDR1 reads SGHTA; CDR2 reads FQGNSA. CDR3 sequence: CASSLGGQETQYF. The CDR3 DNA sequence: TGTGCCAGCAGCTTGGGCGGGCAAGAGACCCAGTACTTC.

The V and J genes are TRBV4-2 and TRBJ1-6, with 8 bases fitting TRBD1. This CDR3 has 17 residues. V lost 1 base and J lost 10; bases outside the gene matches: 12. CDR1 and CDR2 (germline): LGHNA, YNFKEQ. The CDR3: CASSQANTQGASSPLHF. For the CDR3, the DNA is TGTGCCAGCAGCCAAGCGAATACCCAGGGGGCGAGCTCACCCCTCCACTTT.

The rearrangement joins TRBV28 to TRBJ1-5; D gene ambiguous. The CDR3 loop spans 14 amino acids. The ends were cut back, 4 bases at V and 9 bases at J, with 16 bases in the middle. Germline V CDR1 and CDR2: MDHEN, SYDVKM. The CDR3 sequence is CASSSPLEERPQHF. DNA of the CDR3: TGTGCCAGCAGTTCCCCGTTAGAAGAGAGGCCCCAGCATTTT.

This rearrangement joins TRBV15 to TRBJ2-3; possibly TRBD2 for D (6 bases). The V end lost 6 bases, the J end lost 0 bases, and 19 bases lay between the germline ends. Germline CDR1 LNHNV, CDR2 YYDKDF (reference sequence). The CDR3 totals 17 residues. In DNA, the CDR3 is TGTGCCACCAGGTCGGACTATATGGGCGGGAGCACAGATACGCAGTATTTT. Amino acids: CATRSDYMGGSTDTQYF.

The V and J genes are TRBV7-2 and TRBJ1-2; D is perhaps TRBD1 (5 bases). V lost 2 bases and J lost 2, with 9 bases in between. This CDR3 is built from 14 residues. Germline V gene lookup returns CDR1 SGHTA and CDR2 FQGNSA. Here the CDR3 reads CASSLRDLNYGYTF. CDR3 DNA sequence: TGTGCCAGCAGCTTAAGGGACTTGAACTATGGCTACACCTTC.

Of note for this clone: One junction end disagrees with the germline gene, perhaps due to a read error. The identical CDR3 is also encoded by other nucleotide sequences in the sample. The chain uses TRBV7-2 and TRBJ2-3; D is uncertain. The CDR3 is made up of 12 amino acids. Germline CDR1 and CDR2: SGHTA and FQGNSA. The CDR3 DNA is TGTGCCAGTAGCTATTTTGGCGATACGCAGTATTTT. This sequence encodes CASSYFGDTQYF.